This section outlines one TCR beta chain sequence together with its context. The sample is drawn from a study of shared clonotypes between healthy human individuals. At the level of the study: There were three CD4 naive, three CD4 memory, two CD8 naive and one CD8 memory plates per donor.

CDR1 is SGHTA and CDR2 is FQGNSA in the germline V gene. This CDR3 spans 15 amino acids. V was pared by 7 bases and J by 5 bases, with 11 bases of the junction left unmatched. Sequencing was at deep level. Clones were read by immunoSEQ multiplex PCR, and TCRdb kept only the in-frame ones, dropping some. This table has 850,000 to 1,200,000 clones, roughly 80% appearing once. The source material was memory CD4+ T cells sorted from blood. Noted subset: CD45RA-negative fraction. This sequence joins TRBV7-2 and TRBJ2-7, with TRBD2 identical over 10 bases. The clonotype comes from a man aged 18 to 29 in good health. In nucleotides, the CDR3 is TGTGCCAGCATCCCCCGGAGCGGGAGGGCTCACGAGCAGTACTTC. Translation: CASIPRSGRAHEQYF.